The 19 T cell receptor beta chains in this list originate from one sample, sequenced in a study of OX40 agonist ivuxolimab in advanced cancers. Libraries were prepared by immunoSEQ multiplex PCR; TCRdb keeps only in-frame clonotypes and omits some of them. The table records approximately 50,000 clones, over 70% of them present only once. The sequencing here drew on CD4+ or CD8+ T cells sorted from blood, taken in a trial of the OX40 agonist ivuxolimab. These receptors were obtained from an adult with an advanced solid tumor such as melanoma, head and neck, liver or kidney cancer.

The chain is built from TRBV29-1 and TRBJ2-2; TRBD2 might be the D (6 bases). V dropped 4 bases and J dropped 0 bases, with 12 bases sitting between them. CDR3 length: 15 residues. In germline, CDR1 is SQVTM, CDR2 ANQGSEA. The CDR3 spells CSVVGLAPNTGELFF. CDR3 in DNA: TGCAGCGTTGTAGGTCTAGCGCCGAACACCGGGGAGCTGTTTTTT.

The rearrangement uses TRBV7-9 and TRBJ1-1; D possibly corresponds to TRBD1 (5 bases). Germline V gene sequence: CDR1 SEHNR, CDR2 FQNEAQ (reference sequence). The length of the CDR3 is 14 residues. Trimming took off 2 bases at V and 1 base at J, with 8 bases between the two ends. The CDR3 sequence is CASSLQGGNTEAFF. The CDR3 nucleotides read TGTGCCAGCAGCTTACAGGGTGGGAACACTGAAGCTTTCTTT.

The chain uses TRBV19 and TRBJ2-1, with unresolved D. V dropped 1 base and J dropped 0 bases, with 4 bases sitting between them. Germline CDR1 reads LNHDA; CDR2 reads SQIVND (reference sequence). The CDR3 covers 14 residues. CDR3 amino acids: CASSIGSSYNEQFF. The CDR3 coding sequence is TGTGCCAGTAGTATAGGAAGCTCCTACAATGAGCAGTTCTTC.

The chain is built from TRBV6-5 and TRBJ1-2; 9 bases fit TRBD1. V lost 6 bases and J lost 3; bases outside the gene matches: 5. The CDR3 length is 14 residues. Germline-derived CDR1 and CDR2 are MNHEY and SVGAGI. CDR3 sequence: CASREGQGDYGYTF. The CDR3 region has the DNA TGTGCCAGCAGGGAGGGACAGGGAGACTATGGCTACACCTTC.

J is TRBJ1-2 and V is TRBV6-5; 7 bases are shared with TRBD1. This CDR3 is 14 amino acids long. CDR1 MNHEY and CDR2 SVGAGI come from the germline V gene. The V and J ends lost 4 bases and 6 bases, in that order; junction bases with no gene match: 8. The CDR3 region is CASSFSDRINGYTF. CDR3 DNA: TGTGCCAGCAGTTTTTCGGACAGGATTAATGGCTACACCTTC.

The V gene is TRBV27, the J gene TRBJ1-1; D might be TRBD1 (6 bases). The ends were cut back, 3 bases at V and 4 bases at J, with 12 bases in the middle. Germline assignment: CDR1 MNHEY and CDR2 SMNVEV (reference sequence). This CDR3 has 14 residues. The CDR3 protein is CASSFRGRGTEAFF. The CDR3 nucleotides are TGTGCCAGCAGTTTCAGGGGCCGGGGCACTGAAGCTTTCTTT.

The chain joins TRBV7-6 to TRBJ2-1; D is ambiguous. The CDR3 is 16 amino acids. The germline gives CDR1 SGHVS, CDR2 FNYEAQ. V was trimmed by 4 bases and J by 3 bases, leaving 16 bases between them. CDR3 protein: CASSYLSGMGYNEQFF. In DNA form, the CDR3 reads TGTGCCAGCAGCTATTTGAGTGGTATGGGCTACAATGAGCAGTTCTTC.

The DNA for the CDR3 is TGCGCCAGCAGTGAAAGGCGCCGCGATACGCAGTATTTT. As protein: CASSERRRDTQYF. The rearrangement joins TRBV10-1 to TRBJ2-3; D remains unclear. The V and J ends lost 3 bases and 6 bases respectively, with 10 bases between them. Germline CDR1 WNHNN, CDR2 SYGVQD (reference sequence). The CDR3 has 13 residues.

The V call is TRBV2, the J call TRBJ2-7, with 9 bases lining up with TRBD1. V dropped 4 bases and J dropped 5; count of bases not matched to a gene: 3. Germline V gene sequence: CDR1 SNHLY, CDR2 FYNNEI. This CDR3 comprises 13 residues. The CDR3 region is CASSGTGDDEQYV. The CDR3 DNA reads as TGTGCCAGCAGTGGGACAGGGGATGACGAGCAGTACGTC.

CDR3 residues: CASSLGSNTEAFF. CDR3 DNA sequence: TGTGCCAGCAGCTTGGGAAGTAACACTGAAGCTTTCTTT. This chain connects TRBV5-5 to TRBJ1-1, with D hard to call. The CDR3 is 13 amino acids. V was clipped by 0 bases and J by 2 bases, with 5 bases between them. Per the germline V gene, CDR1 is SGHKS and CDR2 is YYEKEE (reference sequence).

The rearrangement links TRBV29-1 to TRBJ2-7; 8 positions agree with TRBD1. The CDR3 sequence is 16 residues long. From germline, CDR1 is SQVTM and CDR2 ANQGSEA. J lost 6 bases, V lost 7 bases, and 20 bases had no gene match. The CDR3 sequence: CSALRWDRPYIVEQYV. The CDR3 DNA reads as TGCAGCGCATTGCGGTGGGACAGGCCATACATTGTCGAGCAGTACGTC.

V and J are TRBV5-1 and TRBJ2-6; D is uncertain. The CDR3 length is 16 residues. Germline-derived CDR1 and CDR2 are SGHRS and YFSETQ. The V end was cut by 4 bases, the J end by 0 bases, with 11 bases between. CDR3 sequence reads: CASSPPESSGANVLTF. The CDR3 DNA follows: TGCGCCAGCAGCCCCCCAGAGAGCTCTGGGGCCAACGTCCTGACTTTC.

This clone was seen a few times. The sample has other DNA sequences that encode this CDR3 too. CDR3 region: CASSLVPHEQYF. CDR3 nucleotides: TGTGCCAGCAGCTTAGTCCCCCACGAGCAGTACTTC. This chain uses TRBV7-2 with TRBJ2-7; the D is unclear. This CDR3 region has 12 residues. The germline gives CDR1 SGHTA, CDR2 FQGNSA. V gave up 1 base and J gave up 5 bases, with 6 bases separating them. The full variable domain, its missing parts supplied by reference TRBV7-2 and TRBJ2-7, is GAGVSQSPSNKVTEKGKDVELRCDPISGHTALYWYRQSLGQGLEFLIYFQGNSAPDKSGLPSDRFSAERTGGSVSTLTIQRTQQEDSAVYLCASSLVPHEQYFGPGTRLTVT.

V and J are TRBV9 and TRBJ2-4; D is tentatively TRBD1 or TRBD2 (5 bases each). Between the trimmed V and J ends, which lost 0 bases and 0 bases, there was a span of 13 bases. The CDR3 is 17 residues long. In germline, CDR1 is SGDLS, CDR2 YYNGEE. CDR3 DNA: TGTGCCAGCAGCGTAGGGGGGAAACTACTAGCCAAAAACATTCAGTACTTC. It codes for CASSVGGKLLAKNIQYF.

As DNA, the CDR3 is TGTGCCAGCAGTGAAGCCTATAGCAATCAGCCCCAGCATTTT. This sequence encodes CASSEAYSNQPQHF. The rearrangement joins TRBV13 to TRBJ1-5, with no clear D. Per germline, CDR1 PRHDT and CDR2 FYEKMQ (reference sequence). The CDR3 is 14 amino acids. V dropped 6 bases and J dropped 0 bases, with 9 bases sitting between them. Together with reference TRBV13 and TRBJ1-5, the CDR3 gives the full variable domain: AAGVIQSPRHLIKEKRETATLKCYPIPRHDTVYWYQQGPGQDPQFLISFYEKMQSDKGSIPDRFSAQQFSDYHSELNMSSLELGDSALYFCASSEAYSNQPQHFGDGTRLSIL.

The chain carries TRBV6-1 and TRBJ2-1, with TRBD1 matching over 7 bases. Germline CDR1 reads MNHNS; CDR2 reads SASEGT. This CDR3 is built from 15 residues. V dropped 1 base and J dropped 0; count of bases not matched to a gene: 0. The CDR3 sequence: CASSEGTGSYNEQFF. Here the CDR3 DNA reads TGTGCCAGCAGTGAAGGGACAGGCTCCTACAATGAGCAGTTCTTC.

The V and J genes are TRBV19 and TRBJ2-5; D might be TRBD2 (6 bases). The germline gives CDR1 LNHDA, CDR2 SQIVND (reference sequence). The CDR3 extends over 15 amino acids. Deletions cut 1 base from V and 5 bases from J, with 14 bases between. The CDR3 reads CASSIGTTGSETQYF. The CDR3 DNA reads TGTGCCAGTAGTATAGGGACTACAGGTTCGGAGACCCAGTACTTC.

The rearrangement joins TRBV4-3 to TRBJ2-7; D is unresolved. The CDR3 has 14 amino acids. CDR1 is LGHNA, CDR2 YSLEER, per germline. Trimming removed 0 bases from V and 3 bases from J, with 9 bases in between. CDR3 sequence: CASSQDGLLYEQYF. Written as DNA, the CDR3 is TGCGCCAGCAGCCAAGACGGGCTGCTCTACGAGCAGTACTTC.

The chain carries TRBV5-5 and TRBJ2-1; D not resolved. CDR1 and CDR2 from the germline V gene are SGHKS and YYEKEE (reference sequence). The CDR3 covers 16 residues. V was cut by 4 bases and J by 8 bases, with 22 bases left in between. This CDR3 reads CASSTARRPGWDEQFF. CDR3 coding DNA: TGTGCCAGCAGCACGGCGAGACGGCCCGGTTGGGATGAGCAGTTCTTC.